A single T cell receptor beta chain is shown here with its context. Its antigen is unknown. Within one base of it there is no much larger clone, and no base qualities were kept. The sample originates from a study of human T cells and chemical hapten exposure (dated by TCRdb to the early 2020s). Turning to the overall study: The libraries were sequenced as a pool, and the TCR yield per sample differed mostly because of small variations in library volumes within the pool. This study followed changes in the peripheral blood TCR repertoire in vivo during primary and secondary sensitization of alopecia patients to the hapten diphenylcyclopropenone (DPC).

The research as a whole found: No change with DPC sensitization was found in the number of TCRs above 1 in 1000 frequency, and no evidence of global repertoire structure alterations was found. Repeated subsampling changed both the strength of the expansion versus patch-test correlation and the threshold at which that correlation became significant.

Total RNA was isolated from unfractionated whole blood collected in Tempus Blood RNA tubes. Five or six healthy volunteers served as TCR sequencing controls and were bled at day 0, 2 weeks and 6 weeks. Library preparation attached unique molecular identifiers to individual cDNA molecules for quantitative, reproducible TCR counting. Each blood RNA sample was used to sequence both TCR alpha and TCR beta chains. As for the authors' bioinformatics: The median number of TCRs per sample was some 100,000, ranging from 23,224 to 690,600. V, J and CDR3 annotation of the TCR reads was carried out using the Decombinator software suite. To make PS versus PT1 abundance plots, every sample was subsampled to the same number of TCRs (28,000). Expanded TCRs were defined as absent before sensitization and observed at least eight times at the 2-week time point. TCRdb reanalyzed the raw reads on its own, using fastp at Q25 for trimming and MiXCR for clone calling, and kept in-frame beta chains. Every entry covers one CDR3 protein and lists the most common genes and DNA from its rows. TCRdb's processing, not the study's, gives the V and J calls here. The sample records around 120,000 distinct CDR3 sequences, roughly 8.5% of which are singletons. The top ten clones comprise 1.2% to 1.5% of the sample.

The CDR3 measures 15 amino acids from cysteine to phenylalanine. The sequence is cut down to CDR3 DNA, 45 bases in frame from base 1. From V the trimming removes 9 bases and from J it removes 2 bases, while the gene matches leave 11 bases of the junction unaccounted for. CDR1 SNHLY and CDR2 FYNNEI are derived from the germline V gene. The sequence joins TRBV2 to TRBJ2-3, with TRBD1 identical over 7 junction bases. The source of this sequence is a human donor in good health. Some clones in this sample may be carry-over from other donors' samples. Donor details come from another sample of the same person, matched by shared clones. Sequencing was done on a sample of whole blood. At the DNA level, the sequence is TGTGCCAGGCCCGGATTGACAGGGATCACAGATACGCAGTATTTT. This encodes CARPGLTGITDTQYF.